This TCR beta chain stems from a study of blood T cell repertoires in COVID-19. Study overall: COVID-19 samples collected from the United States, Italy and Spain covered acute and convalescent phases. PBMCs, B-cell-depleted T cells, or T cells were the source of the cDNA or gDNA that made up the material.

This clone turned up a few times. Authors' methods: Amplifying reference gene primers gave estimates of nucleated cell counts. Clones were read by immunoSEQ multiplex PCR, and TCRdb kept only the in-frame ones, dropping some. V and J calls and clone size are those listed in that table; D and trimming were worked out from the DNA. The sample includes 470,000 or so clones, around 85% of them seen just once. V lost 7 bases to trimming and J lost 1 base; unmatched junction nucleotides: 9. Germline V CDR1 and CDR2: MDHEN, SYDVKM. This CDR3 contains 15 residues. The sample comprised peripheral blood. The chain carries TRBV28 and TRBJ1-1, with 7 bases fitting TRBD1. The TCR sequence derives from a human donor in a cohort sampled during active COVID-19. Written as DNA, the CDR3 is TGTGCCAGCACCCCAGGGGGGCAGGGGAACACTGAAGCTTTCTTT. Translating it yields CASTPGGQGNTEAFF.